The 31 T cell receptor beta chains reported below all come from one sample, sequenced in a study of blood T cell repertoires in COVID-19. Sequenced by immunoSEQ multiplex PCR; TCRdb stores in-frame clones only, minus some. Counted here are around 260,000 clones, approximately 86% occurring once; the ten biggest clones make up roughly 5%. Sequencing was carried out using peripheral blood. The receptors were gathered from a woman aged 55-70 years with COVID-19, enrolled during active disease.

This clone was counted a single time. The V gene is TRBV29-1, the J gene TRBJ1-1; D perhaps matches TRBD1 (5 bases). Germline CDR1 SQVTM, CDR2 ANQGSEA. The CDR3 has 15 residues. The V end lost 0 bases, the J end lost 5 bases, and 16 bases lay between the germline ends. CDR3 coding DNA: TGCAGCGTTGAAGAAGGGGTCTCTCGAAGAACTGAAGCTTTCTTT. This translates into CSVEEGVSRRTEAFF.

The chain joins TRBV5-4 to TRBJ2-1; 9 bases align to TRBD2. This CDR3 spans 13 amino acids. J gave up 10 bases and V 5 bases, and 7 bases lay outside the gene matches. CDR1 is SGHNT and CDR2 is YYREEE in the germline V gene (reference sequence). The CDR3 region has the DNA TGTGCCAGCAGAAATATCGCGGGAGGGGAGCAGTTCTTC. Its protein is CASRNIAGGEQFF.

CDR3 DNA sequence: TGTGCCAGCAGCTTAGCCCGGGACTCGAAATACAATGAGCAGTTCTTC. It specifies CASSLARDSKYNEQFF. The rearrangement uses TRBV11-1 and TRBJ2-1, with a tentative D call TRBD2 (6 bases). CDR1 and CDR2 from the germline V gene are SGHAT and FQDESV (reference sequence). The CDR3 consists of 16 residues. The V and J ends lost 0 bases and 4 bases respectively, with 13 bases between them.

This chain joins TRBV19 and TRBJ2-1, with 13 bases lining up with TRBD2. The CDR3 is made up of 15 amino acids. Losses at the gene ends were 7 bases for V and 6 bases for J; bases not matched to a gene: 6. CDR1 is LNHDA and CDR2 is SQIVND in the germline V gene (reference sequence). As DNA, the CDR3 is TGTGCCAGTACCAGGACTAGCGGGAGAGTCAATGAGCAGTTCTTC. Its protein product is CASTRTSGRVNEQFF.

The rearrangement links TRBV28 to TRBJ2-2; D might be TRBD2 (6 bases). V lost 6 bases and J 6 bases, leaving 17 bases between the germline ends. The CDR3 consists of 15 residues. Per germline, CDR1 MDHEN and CDR2 SYDVKM. The CDR3 DNA reads TGTGCCAGCAGACCGTTCGGGGGTCGGGCCGGGGAGCTGTTTTTT. It specifies CASRPFGGRAGELFF.

J is TRBJ1-1 and V is TRBV4-3, with TRBD1 as a possible D gene (5 bases). The V end was cut by 2 bases, the J end by 3 bases, with 7 bases between. Germline V gene lookup returns CDR1 LGHNA and CDR2 YSLEER. The CDR3 contains 13 residues. CDR3 coding DNA: TGCGCCAGCAGCCAACAGACAGACACTGAAGCTTTCTTT. Translating gives CASSQQTDTEAFF.

V and J are TRBV7-9 and TRBJ2-5; 7 bases align to TRBD2. J gave up 14 bases and V 5 bases, and 11 bases lay outside the gene matches. The CDR3 runs 12 residues. Germline values: CDR1 SEHNR, CDR2 FQNEAQ (reference sequence). CDR3 sequence reads: CASSLPRGDQYF. As DNA, the CDR3 is TGTGCCAGCAGCCTCCCACGGGGGGACCAATACTTC. The full variable domain, completed using reference TRBV7-9 and TRBJ2-5, is DTGVSQNPRHKITKRGQNVTFRCDPISEHNRLYWYRQTLGQGPEFLTYFQNEAQLEKSRLLSDRFSAERPKGSFSTLEIQRTEQGDSAMYLCASSLPRGDQYFGPGTRLLVL.

This clone came up a few times. An end of the junction differs from the germline gene, which may be a read error. The chain employs TRBV5-8 and TRBJ1-2; D is possibly TRBD1 (5 bases). This CDR3 is 10 amino acids long. Germline CDR1 SGHTS, CDR2 YDEGEE. CDR3 nucleotide sequence: TGTGCCAGCAGCTCGGGACTTACGGCCTTC. Amino acid sequence: CASSSGLTAF.

The chain has TRBV3-1 (or the pseudogene TRBV3-2) and TRBJ1-1; D perhaps matches TRBD1 (5 bases). CDR3 length: 14 amino acids. V shed 1 base and J shed 10 bases, with 16 bases lying between them. Germline CDR1 is LGHDT and CDR2 is YNNKEL (reference sequence). Here the CDR3 reads CASSQVGPLTGAFF. The CDR3 DNA sequence: TGTGCCAGCAGCCAAGTGGGGCCACTGACGGGAGCTTTCTTT.

The chain recombines TRBV2 with TRBJ1-5; 10 bases are a match to TRBD1. The CDR3 loop spans 18 amino acids. V was clipped by 6 bases and J by 2 bases; unmatched bases: 13. The germline V gene has CDR1 SNHLY and CDR2 FYNNEI. CDR3 amino acids: CASRIPSTGGRGNQPQHF. CDR3 nucleotide sequence: TGTGCCAGCAGGATCCCTTCGACAGGGGGCAGAGGCAATCAGCCCCAGCATTTT. The full variable domain, with the rest looked up from reference TRBV2 and TRBJ1-5, is EPEVTQTPSHQVTQMGQEVILRCVPISNHLYFYWYRQILGQKVEFLVSFYNNEISEKSEIFDDQFSVERPDGSNFTLKIRSTKLEDSAMYFCASRIPSTGGRGNQPQHFGDGTRLSIL.

This clone was seen a handful of times. The chain has TRBV2 and TRBJ1-5, with 8 bases fitting TRBD1. Trimming took 6 bases from V and 6 from J; bases not matched to a gene: 10. The CDR3 consists of 15 residues. Germline-derived CDR1 and CDR2 are SNHLY and FYNNEI. CDR3 sequence: CASRRETGVSQPQHF. The CDR3 nucleotides read TGTGCCAGCAGGCGCGAGACAGGGGTTAGTCAGCCCCAGCATTTT.

This chain connects TRBV2 to TRBJ1-5; tentatively, D is TRBD1 (6 bases). CDR1 SNHLY and CDR2 FYNNEI come from the germline V gene. V lost 3 bases and J lost 2, with 11 bases in between. This CDR3 has 15 residues. The DNA of the CDR3 is TGTGCCAGCAGTGAGGTCAGGGGCCGCAATCAGCCCCAGCATTTT. It encodes CASSEVRGRNQPQHF.

This rearrangement joins TRBV3-1 (or the pseudogene TRBV3-2) to TRBJ1-2, with D perhaps matching TRBD1 (6 bases). Deletions cut 1 base from V and 7 bases from J, with 10 bases between. Per the germline V gene, CDR1 is LGHDT and CDR2 is YNNKEL (reference sequence). The CDR3 contains 13 residues. CDR3: CASSQGTVSGYTF. The CDR3 DNA is TGTGCCAGCAGCCAAGGGACAGTCTCTGGCTACACCTTC.

The V gene is TRBV5-6, the J gene TRBJ2-2, with D perhaps matching TRBD1 (6 bases). From germline, CDR1 is SGHDT and CDR2 YYEEEE. Trimming took off 4 bases at V and 1 base at J, with 11 bases between the two ends. CDR3 length: 15 residues. The CDR3 DNA follows: TGTGCCAGCAGCCCCGGACAGCGGAACACCGGGGAGCTGTTTTTT. Amino acid sequence: CASSPGQRNTGELFF. Together with reference TRBV5-6 and TRBJ2-2, the CDR3 gives the full variable domain: DAGVTQSPTHLIKTRGQQVTLRCSPKSGHDTVSWYQQALGQGPQFIFQYYEEEERQRGNFPDRFSGHQFPNYSSELNVNALLLGDSALYLCASSPGQRNTGELFFGEGSRLTVL.

For this clone: The same CDR3 also results from other DNA sequences found in this sample. This sequence joins TRBV30 and TRBJ1-6, with 7 bases lining up with TRBD1. J gave up 7 bases and V 0 bases, and 3 bases lay outside the gene matches. The CDR3 totals 14 residues. Germline loops: CDR1 GTSNPN, CDR2 SVGIG (reference sequence). CDR3 sequence (DNA): TGTGCCTGGAGTGTAGGACAGGACAATTCACCCCTCCACTTT. It codes for CAWSVGQDNSPLHF.

This chain joins TRBV28 and TRBJ1-2, with D hard to call. Germline values: CDR1 MDHEN, CDR2 SYDVKM. V was shortened by 3 bases and J by 2 bases, with 22 bases between the two germline ends. This CDR3 spans 18 amino acids. The CDR3 sequence: CASSLGRRFGPANYGYTF. Here the CDR3 DNA reads TGTGCCAGCAGTTTGGGCAGGAGGTTTGGGCCCGCCAACTATGGCTACACCTTC.

This chain joins TRBV27 and TRBJ1-6; a possible D gene is TRBD1 (5 bases). The CDR3 is 14 residues long. V was cut by 7 bases and J by 10 bases, with 17 bases left in between. Germline CDR1 MNHEY, CDR2 SMNVEV (reference sequence). The CDR3 DNA sequence: TGTGCCAGCACCCTGACCGGGACTCCGTCACCCCTCCACTTT. It yields the protein CASTLTGTPSPLHF.

This chain uses TRBV29-1 with TRBJ2-7; 7 bases align to TRBD1. The CDR3 extends over 13 amino acids. The J segment lost 7 bases and the V segment lost 6 bases, leaving 12 bases of the junction unmatched. Germline V gene sequence: CDR1 SQVTM, CDR2 ANQGSEA. The CDR3 is CSVPKTGSSEQYF. The CDR3 bases are TGCAGCGTGCCCAAGACAGGGTCAAGTGAGCAGTACTTC.

DNA for the CDR3: TGTGCCAGCAGTTACCTAGTGGAAAGCTATGGCTACACCTTC. It encodes CASSYLVESYGYTF. The rearrangement joins TRBV28 to TRBJ1-2; no clear D gene. CDR3 size: 14 residues. The V and J ends lost 4 bases and 4 bases respectively, with 13 bases between them. The V gene's germline CDR1 is MDHEN and CDR2 SYDVKM.

The chain uses TRBV5-1 and TRBJ1-4; no definite D call. V lost 4 bases and J 0 bases, leaving 10 bases between the germline ends. The CDR3 sequence is 15 residues long. Germline-derived CDR1 and CDR2 are SGHRS and YFSETQ. CDR3 in DNA: TGCGCCAGCAGCCGGGAGAAGTCAACTAATGAAAAACTGTTTTTT. Its translation: CASSREKSTNEKLFF.

This chain joins TRBV3-1 (or the pseudogene TRBV3-2) and TRBJ2-1; a weak D match, TRBD2 (5 bases). Germline V gene lookup returns CDR1 LGHDT and CDR2 YNNKEL (reference sequence). V was clipped by 0 bases and J by 4 bases, with 13 bases between them. This CDR3 region has 16 residues. The CDR3 DNA reads TGTGCCAGCAGCCAAGACCTAGCTACTCAATACAATGAGCAGTTCTTC. This encodes CASSQDLATQYNEQFF.

This sequence joins TRBV28 and TRBJ2-6, with unresolved D. The germline gives CDR1 MDHEN, CDR2 SYDVKM. With 0 bases removed from V and 2 bases from J, the gap between germline ends came to 11 bases. The CDR3 is 17 residues long. This CDR3 is CASSLWSGEAGANVLTF. The CDR3 nucleotides read TGTGCCAGCAGTTTATGGTCCGGTGAGGCTGGGGCCAACGTCCTGACTTTC.

This chain links TRBV7-7 with TRBJ2-7, with 7 bases identical to TRBD2. After removal of 1 base from V and 4 bases from J, the junction contained 10 bases not matched to a gene. CDR3 length: 16 residues. Germline V gene sequence: CDR1 SSHAT, CDR2 FNYEAQ (reference sequence). The DNA for the CDR3 is TGTGCCAGCAGCTTAGGTGGTCTAGCGGAGGGATACGAGCAGTACTTC. Translating it yields CASSLGGLAEGYEQYF.

The chain recombines TRBV5-1 with TRBJ2-1; 10 nucleotides agree with TRBD2. The trim removed 1 base at V and 9 bases at J, leaving 22 bases unmatched. The CDR3 consists of 20 residues. CDR1 is SGHRS, CDR2 YFSETQ, per germline. The DNA for the CDR3 is TGCGCCAGCAGCTTGTCGTTTGGGGTAGCGGGAGGACCCACGGGAGCTGAGCAGTTCTTC. Its protein product is CASSLSFGVAGGPTGAEQFF.

This clone came up a few times. V and J are TRBV29-1 and TRBJ2-7; 9 bases are a match to TRBD1. V gave up 6 bases and J gave up 1 base; unmatched junction bases: 4. The CDR3 spans 13 residues. Germline-derived CDR1 and CDR2 are SQVTM and ANQGSEA. CDR3 coding DNA: TGCAGCGTGGCGGGACAGGGATCCTACGAGCAGTACTTC. It specifies CSVAGQGSYEQYF.

This clone came up once. This same CDR3 is encoded by further DNA sequences in the sample. V is TRBV5-1 and J is TRBJ2-3; 10 nucleotides match TRBD2. This CDR3 is built from 16 residues. Losses at the gene ends were 4 bases for V and 0 bases for J; bases not matched to a gene: 5. CDR1 is SGHRS and CDR2 is YFSETQ in the germline V gene. The CDR3 spells CASSLRTSGSTDTQYF. In nucleotides, the CDR3 is TGCGCCAGCAGCCTCCGGACTAGCGGAAGCACAGATACGCAGTATTTT.

The chain is built from TRBV27 and TRBJ2-7; 12 nucleotides match TRBD2. CDR3 length equals 16 residues. CDR1 and CDR2 (germline): MNHEY, SMNVEV (reference sequence). V trimming: 4 bases; J trimming: 6 bases; junction bases outside the gene matches: 10. CDR3 residues: CASSSSGLAGRIEQYF. DNA for the CDR3: TGTGCCAGCAGTTCATCCGGACTAGCGGGACGGATCGAGCAGTACTTC.

V is TRBV14 and J is TRBJ1-4, with D hard to call. Germline V gene sequence: CDR1 SGHDN, CDR2 FVKESK. The CDR3 sequence is 13 residues long. V lost 3 bases and J 13 bases, leaving 15 bases between the germline ends. This CDR3 is CASSHTSRGSLFF. The CDR3 region has the DNA TGTGCCAGCAGCCATACGTCCCGAGGTTCACTGTTTTTT.

This clone was observed once. The CDR3 loop reads CASSQEDRPNYGYTF. DNA for the CDR3: TGTGCCAGCTCTCAAGAGGACAGGCCCAACTATGGCTACACCTTC. This chain links TRBV18 with TRBJ1-2; 7 bases agree with TRBD1. Per the germline V gene, CDR1 is KGHSH and CDR2 is LQKENI. The CDR3 sequence is 15 residues long. V shed 6 bases and J 2 bases; nucleotides not matched to a gene: 9.

J is TRBJ2-7 and V is TRBV6-5, with 7 positions matching TRBD1. The CDR3 covers 13 residues. Per germline, CDR1 MNHEY and CDR2 SVGAGI. The V gene end was trimmed by 6 bases and the J gene end by 3 bases; junction bases not matched to a gene: 5. The CDR3 protein is CASSLDRVYEQYF. The CDR3 DNA sequence: TGTGCCAGCAGCCTAGACAGGGTCTACGAGCAGTACTTC.

J is TRBJ2-7 and V is TRBV5-4; a weak D match, TRBD1 (7 bases). The CDR3 is made up of 16 amino acids. V gave up 0 bases and J gave up 7 bases, with 20 bases separating them. Germline CDR1 SGHNT, CDR2 YYREEE (reference sequence). Here the CDR3 DNA reads TGTGCCAGCAGCTTGGCCGGAGGGACAGTGGCGGTGGAGCAGTACTTC. As protein: CASSLAGGTVAVEQYF. Full variable domain (rest looked up from reference TRBV5-4 and TRBJ2-7): ETGVTQSPTHLIKTRGQQVTLRCSSQSGHNTVSWYQQALGQGPQFIFQYYREEENGRGNFPPRFSGLQFPNYSSELNVNALELDDSALYLCASSLAGGTVAVEQYFGPGTRLTVT.